One sample yielded the 15 T cell receptor beta chains listed below, sequenced in a study of radiation and T cells in renal cell carcinoma. The time point was: blood 4 weeks post-SBRT, at nephrectomy. The treatment: 15 Gy SBRT to primary tumor, nephrectomy 4 weeks later. Only in-frame clones appear in the TCRdb table, and some are missing; sequencing was by immunoSEQ multiplex PCR. The repertoire has around 100,000 clones, 65% to 90% of them found once; the top ten carry more than 7%. Specimen: blood, collected from a patient whose treatment included radiotherapy and nephrectomy. The receptors come from a man between 60 and 75 years old with renal cell carcinoma.

The rearrangement links TRBV7-2 to TRBJ2-3, with D perhaps TRBD1 (5 bases). Germline CDR1 and CDR2: SGHTA and FQGNSA. The CDR3 has 13 amino acids. V lost 5 bases and J lost 6, with 12 bases in between. CDR3 bases: TGTGCCAGCAGCCCAGGGTGGGCGGATACGCAGTATTTT. This codes for CASSPGWADTQYF.

This clone was observed once. The V and J genes are TRBV5-1 and TRBJ2-1, with 8 bases matching TRBD2. This CDR3 region has 15 residues. Germline CDR1 SGHRS, CDR2 YFSETQ. V gave up 2 bases and J gave up 8 bases; unmatched junction bases: 9. The CDR3 region has the DNA TGCGCCAGCAGCTTTAAGGCGGGAGGTGTCCATGAGCAGTTCTTC. Protein sequence: CASSFKAGGVHEQFF.

The chain employs TRBV19 and TRBJ2-7; perhaps TRBD1 as D (5 bases). Germline lookup yields CDR1 LNHDA and CDR2 SQIVND (reference sequence). The CDR3 runs 14 residues. V was trimmed by 5 bases and J by 2 bases, leaving 13 bases between them. This chain's CDR3 is CASSSTGFTYEQYF. CDR3 DNA sequence: TGTGCCAGTAGTTCAACAGGATTTACCTACGAGCAGTACTTC.

The chain joins TRBV28 to TRBJ1-2; 7 bases agree with TRBD1. The germline CDR1 and CDR2 sequences are MDHEN and SYDVKM. With V trimmed by 8 bases and J by 4 bases, 10 bases remained unmatched. The CDR3 is made up of 14 amino acids. CDR3 loop: CASVGGGRGYGYTF. In nucleotides, the CDR3 is TGTGCCAGCGTCGGAGGGGGCCGGGGCTATGGCTACACCTTC.

This rearrangement joins TRBV7-2 to TRBJ2-3, with TRBD2 matching over 9 bases. CDR1 is SGHTA, CDR2 FQGNSA, per germline. The CDR3 has 14 amino acids. The trim removed 5 bases at V and 1 base at J, leaving 1 base unmatched. The CDR3 nucleotides read TGTGCCAGCAGCAGGACTAGCGGCACAGATACGCAGTATTTT. It encodes CASSRTSGTDTQYF.

This sequence joins TRBV4-3 and TRBJ2-2, with TRBD2 identical over 7 bases. From germline, CDR1 is LGHNA and CDR2 YSLEER. The CDR3 is 15 residues long. Trimming cost V 4 bases and J 5 bases; bases outside gene matches: 7. CDR3 nucleotide sequence: TGCGCCAGCAGCCTGGGAGGGCCTGGGACCGGGGAGCTGTTTTTT. Translating gives CASSLGGPGTGELFF.

This clone has only one observation. The chain joins TRBV4-3 to TRBJ2-7; D call uncertain. The CDR3 spans 14 residues. V was shortened by 5 bases and J by 2 bases, with 13 bases between the two germline ends. Germline V gene data show CDR1 as LGHNA and CDR2 as YSLEER. In DNA, the CDR3 is TGCGCCAGCAGCGCGTCTGCTCTTACCTACGAGCAGTACTTC. Translation: CASSASALTYEQYF.

CDR3 DNA: TGTGCCTGGAGCCTCAGGGGAGGGGGTGAAAAACTGTTTTTT. Amino acid sequence: CAWSLRGGGEKLFF. The chain carries TRBV30 and TRBJ1-4, with D possibly TRBD1 on 6 matching bases. The V and J ends lost 3 bases and 7 bases respectively, with 15 bases between them. This CDR3 is built from 14 residues. Germline V CDR1 and CDR2: GTSNPN, SVGIG (reference sequence).

This clone occurred once. This chain joins TRBV9 and TRBJ1-1; tentative D call: TRBD1 (5 bases). Germline-derived CDR1 and CDR2 are SGDLS and YYNGEE. Trimming removed 4 bases at V and 2 bases at J, with 12 bases between. This CDR3 has 14 residues. CDR3 amino acids: CASSPSRVNTEAFF. The CDR3 DNA reads as TGTGCCAGCAGCCCAAGCAGGGTTAACACTGAAGCTTTCTTT.

This chain uses TRBV28 with TRBJ1-2; D remains unclear. The CDR3 is 12 residues long. Germline CDR1 is MDHEN and CDR2 is SYDVKM. V was cut by 2 bases and J by 6 bases, with 7 bases left in between. The CDR3: CASSLQTDGYTF. The CDR3, as DNA: TGTGCCAGCAGTTTACAGACCGATGGCTACACCTTC.

The genes are TRBV28 and TRBJ2-3; a possible D gene is TRBD2 (6 bases). The V and J ends lost 10 bases and 0 bases respectively, with 17 bases between them. The V gene's germline CDR1 is MDHEN and CDR2 SYDVKM. The CDR3 runs to 15 residues. The CDR3 region has the DNA TGTGCCACCCAAGGAGTAGCGGCTAGCACAGATACGCAGTATTTT. This gives the protein CATQGVAASTDTQYF.

This clone was found a few times. V and J are TRBV5-5 and TRBJ2-3; D possibly corresponds to TRBD2 (6 bases). Per germline, CDR1 SGHKS and CDR2 YYEKEE (reference sequence). The CDR3 length is 15 residues. Trimming cost V 4 bases and J 0 bases, with 12 bases left between them. Written as DNA, the CDR3 is TGTGCCAGCAGCGCCGAGGGGACTAGCACAGATACGCAGTATTTT. Its protein product is CASSAEGTSTDTQYF.

The CDR3 is CASSLVAGPTYNEQFF. CDR3 bases: TGTGCCAGCAGCTTAGTGGCTGGCCCAACCTACAATGAGCAGTTCTTC. V usage is TRBV7-8 and J usage is TRBJ2-1, with D uncertain. The CDR3 is 16 residues long. CDR1 is SGHVS, CDR2 FQNEAQ, per germline. With 1 base removed from V and 2 bases from J, the gap between germline ends came to 12 bases. Full variable domain (remainder filled in from reference TRBV7-8 and TRBJ2-1): GAGVSQSPRYKVAKRGQDVALRCDPISGHVSLFWYQQALGQGPEFLTYFQNEAQLDKSGLPSDRFFAERPEGSVSTLKIQRTQQEDSAVYLCASSLVAGPTYNEQFFGPGTRLTVL.

The V gene is TRBV7-2, the J gene TRBJ1-5, with D perhaps TRBD1 (5 bases). Trimming removed 5 bases at V and 16 bases at J, with 21 bases between. The CDR3 length is 13 residues. The germline CDR1 and CDR2 sequences are SGHTA and FQGNSA. Here the CDR3 DNA reads TGTGCCAGCAGCCCCTCCGTAGACAGCTCTAAACATTTT. The encoded protein is CASSPSVDSSKHF.

The V gene is TRBV5-1, the J gene TRBJ2-3, with 7 bases identical to TRBD1. V was clipped by 4 bases and J by 0 bases; unmatched bases: 5. The CDR3 totals 15 residues. CDR1 and CDR2 (germline): SGHRS, YFSETQ. CDR3 residues: CASSNRQGSTDTQYF. CDR3 in DNA: TGCGCCAGCAGCAACCGACAGGGCAGCACAGATACGCAGTATTTT.